What follows describes a single T cell receptor beta chain. Its target is not known. The data stem from a study of cytomegalovirus exposure and HLA in healthy donors. Study results and limitations: Under in vitro conditions, a few CMV-associated chains were confirmed as specific for CMV antigens.

PCR employed 60 Vbeta and 13 Jbeta primers. Method: immunoSEQ multiplex PCR; TCRdb's copy keeps in-frame clones and lacks some. The table lists approximately 170,000 clones, about three quarters of them singletons. Sequencing was performed on PBMCs. This TCR was recovered from a woman between 35 and 50 years old in good health and CMV-seropositive.

Here the CDR3 DNA reads TGTGCCAGCAGCCGGCTCCGGGACACCGTCTATGGCTACACCTTC. It yields the protein CASSRLRDTVYGYTF. This chain links TRBV5-6 with TRBJ1-2; D perhaps matches TRBD1 (6 bases). Germline loops: CDR1 SGHDT, CDR2 YYEEEE. This CDR3 is built from 15 residues. Trimming left V 4 bases short and J 4 bases short, with 17 bases between.